The T cell receptor (beta chain) described here comes from a study of blood T cell repertoires in COVID-19. Produced via immunoSEQ multiplex PCR; TCRdb's table is partial and in-frame only. The repertoire holds over 300,000 clones, with around 89% as singletons. J was trimmed by 5 bases and V by 8 bases; bases with no gene match: 5. The CDR3 has 12 residues. Germline assignment: CDR1 LGHDT and CDR2 YNNKEL (reference sequence). The sample holds a few counts of this clone. This receptor was taken from a man aged 18-30 years with active or convalescent COVID-19. The J gene is TRBJ2-5, the V gene TRBV3-1 (or the pseudogene TRBV3-2), with TRBD2 identical over 7 bases. The specimen was peripheral blood. Here the CDR3 reads CASGRERETQYF. The CDR3 bases are TGTGCCAGCGGGCGGGAGAGGGAGACCCAGTACTTC.